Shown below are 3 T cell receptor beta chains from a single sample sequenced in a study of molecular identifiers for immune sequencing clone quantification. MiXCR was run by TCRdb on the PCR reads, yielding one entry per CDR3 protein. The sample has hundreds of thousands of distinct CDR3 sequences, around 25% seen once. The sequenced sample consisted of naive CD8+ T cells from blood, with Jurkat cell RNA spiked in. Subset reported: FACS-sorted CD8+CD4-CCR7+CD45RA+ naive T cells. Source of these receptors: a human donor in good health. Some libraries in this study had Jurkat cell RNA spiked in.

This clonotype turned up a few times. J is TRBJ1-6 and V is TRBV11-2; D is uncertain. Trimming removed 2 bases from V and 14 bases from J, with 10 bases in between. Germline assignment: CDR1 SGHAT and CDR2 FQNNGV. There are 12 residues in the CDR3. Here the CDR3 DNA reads TGTGCCAGCAGCTTATGGGATAGATCCCTCCACTTT. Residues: CASSLWDRSLHF.

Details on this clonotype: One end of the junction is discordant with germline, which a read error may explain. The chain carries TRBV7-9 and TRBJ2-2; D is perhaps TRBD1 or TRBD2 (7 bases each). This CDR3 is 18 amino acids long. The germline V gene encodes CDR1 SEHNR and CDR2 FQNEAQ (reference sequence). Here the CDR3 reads CASSYTLSGGRDTGEPFF. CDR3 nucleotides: TGTGCCAGCAGCTACACCCTATCAGGGGGGAGGGACACCGGGGAGCCGTTTTTT.

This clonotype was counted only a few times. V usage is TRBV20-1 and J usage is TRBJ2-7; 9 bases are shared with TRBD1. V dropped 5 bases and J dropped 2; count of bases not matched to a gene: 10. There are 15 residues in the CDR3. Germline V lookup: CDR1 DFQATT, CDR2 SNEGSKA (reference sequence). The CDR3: CSAYPRGQGTYEQYF. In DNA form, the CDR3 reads TGCAGTGCTTACCCACGGGGACAGGGCACCTACGAGCAGTACTTC.